The TCR beta chain under discussion was sequenced for a study of somatic mutations in cytotoxic T cells in rheumatoid arthritis. Study results and caveats: The top CD8+ clone topped 20% of CD8+ cells in about an eighth of the 65 patients.

By positive magnetic bead selection, CD4+ and CD8+ cells were isolated, and their purity was checked by flow cytometry. To note about this clone: Its matching antigen is unknown.

Profiled with immunoSEQ multiplex PCR; TCRdb holds only in-frame clones, not every one. The table lists some 18,000 clones, approximately 75% of them singletons, with around 15% in the top ten. This clonotype originated in an adult with rheumatoid arthritis. The specimen sequenced was CD8+ T cells sorted from blood.

The CDR3 protein is CASSPEQGMNTEAFF. DNA of the CDR3: TGCGCCAGCAGCCCGGAACAGGGGATGAACACTGAAGCTTTCTTT. The rearrangement uses TRBV4-3 and TRBJ1-1, with 7 bases aligning to TRBD1. V trimming: 4 bases; J trimming: 0 bases; junction bases outside the gene matches: 5. The CDR3 length is 15 residues. Germline V gives CDR1 LGHNA, CDR2 YSLEER.